Below are 30 T cell receptor beta chains sequenced from a single sample in a study of Ad26.COV2.S vaccination and SARS-CoV-2 variants (dated by TCRdb to about 2021). Libraries were built with the immunoSEQ multiplex PCR assay. TCRdb's version of the immuneACCESS table is confined to in-frame rearrangements and falls short of the full clone set. An unresolved V gene accounts for under half of the shortfall where checked; the remainder is of unknown origin. The sample table contains under 150,000 clones; only one count was recorded for roughly 90% of them. 5% of the sample lies in the top ten. This specimen's time point label, interpreted: individuals recovered from natural SARS-CoV-2 infection. The sample consisted of peripheral blood, taken after recovery from COVID-19. These TCRs come from a human donor who had recovered from COVID-19.

The chain carries TRBV11-2 and TRBJ1-1; TRBD1 aligns across 8 bases. Germline V gene lookup returns CDR1 SGHAT and CDR2 FQNNGV. Germline trimming cut 6 bases from V and 10 bases from J; bases unmatched to any gene: 10. CDR3 length: 13 residues. CDR3: CASRRDRGERAFF. The CDR3 DNA is TGTGCCAGCAGGCGCGACAGGGGCGAGAGAGCTTTCTTT.

This chain uses TRBV18 with TRBJ2-1; TRBD1 aligns across 7 bases. The CDR3 is 14 amino acids. V shed 3 bases and J 7 bases; nucleotides not matched to a gene: 6. Germline V gene data show CDR1 as KGHSH and CDR2 as LQKENI. The CDR3 loop reads CASSPGQLGNEQFF. In DNA form, the CDR3 reads TGTGCCAGCTCACCGGGACAGTTGGGGAATGAGCAGTTCTTC.

The chain links TRBV10-2 to TRBJ2-1; 8 positions agree with TRBD2. Trimming removed 7 bases from V and 4 bases from J; junction bases left unmatched: 9. The CDR3 loop spans 15 amino acids. Looked up from germline, CDR1 is WSHSY and CDR2 is SAAADI. CDR3 nucleotide sequence: TGCGCCAGCAATCAAAAGCGGGGGCCGTACAATGAGCAGTTCTTC. It yields the protein CASNQKRGPYNEQFF.

This chain joins TRBV5-4 and TRBJ2-1; D may match TRBD1 or TRBD2 (6 bases each). V was cut by 3 bases and J by 7 bases, with 17 bases left in between. Per germline, CDR1 SGHNT and CDR2 YYREEE (reference sequence). This CDR3 contains 15 residues. CDR3 sequence reads: CASSSGSGAGNEQFF. In DNA form, the CDR3 reads TGTGCCAGCAGCTCTGGATCAGGGGCGGGGAATGAGCAGTTCTTC.

The chain combines TRBV2 with TRBJ1-5, with TRBD1 identical over 10 bases. The CDR3 extends over 16 amino acids. V dropped 6 bases and J dropped 1; count of bases not matched to a gene: 6. Germline CDR1 reads SNHLY; CDR2 reads FYNNEI. In nucleotides, the CDR3 is TGTGCCAGCAGGGTCGACAGGGGGCTGAGCAATCAGCCCCAGCATTTT. Its translation is CASRVDRGLSNQPQHF.

V usage is TRBV3-1 (or the pseudogene TRBV3-2) and J usage is TRBJ2-1; TRBD1 aligns across 9 bases. The V gene end was trimmed by 4 bases and the J gene end by 1 base; junction bases not matched to a gene: 5. The germline V gene encodes CDR1 LGHDT and CDR2 YNNKEL (reference sequence). This CDR3 has 16 amino acids. The CDR3 sequence: CASSRQQGASYNEQFF. DNA of the CDR3: TGTGCCAGCAGCCGCCAACAGGGGGCATCCTACAATGAGCAGTTCTTC.

As regards this clone: Other DNA sequences in this specimen translate into the identical CDR3. The chain has TRBV2 and TRBJ2-7; unclear D gene. Trimming shortened V by 4 bases and J by 0 bases, and 1 base separated the two germline ends. The germline V gene encodes CDR1 SNHLY and CDR2 FYNNEI. The CDR3 length is 11 residues. Here the CDR3 reads CASSGSYEQYF. DNA of the CDR3: TGTGCCAGCAGTGGCTCCTACGAGCAGTACTTC.

The gene calls are TRBV19 and TRBJ1-1, with D possibly being TRBD1 (6 bases). Germline V CDR1 and CDR2: LNHDA, SQIVND (reference sequence). This CDR3 spans 12 amino acids. V lost 9 bases and J 6 bases, leaving 14 bases between the germline ends. The CDR3 is CASGTSLPEAFF. The CDR3 DNA sequence: TGTGCCAGCGGGACATCTCTGCCTGAAGCTTTCTTT.

This clone appeared a single time. The chain combines TRBV5-6 with TRBJ1-1; TRBD1 might be the D (5 bases). Germline V gene sequence: CDR1 SGHDT, CDR2 YYEEEE. Trimming removed 0 bases from V and 6 bases from J, with 9 bases in between. This CDR3 region has 13 residues. The CDR3 DNA reads as TGTGCCAGCAGCTTGGGTCTAGGGGCTGAAGCTTTCTTT. It yields the protein CASSLGLGAEAFF.

In DNA form, the CDR3 reads TGTGCCAGCAGTTTATGCAATCAATGCAGGGGCCGGGAGACCCAGTACTTC. Amino acids: CASSLCNQCRGRETQYF. The chain joins TRBV28 to TRBJ2-5; weak D call: TRBD1 (6 bases). V lost 0 bases, J lost 5 bases, and 19 bases lay in between. There are 17 residues in the CDR3. CDR1 is MDHEN, CDR2 SYDVKM, per germline.

V usage is TRBV5-1 and J usage is TRBJ1-1, with D possibly matching TRBD1 (5 bases). V shed 0 bases and J shed 7 bases, with 10 bases lying between them. The germline V gene has CDR1 SGHRS and CDR2 YFSETQ. There are 13 residues in the CDR3. Here the CDR3 DNA reads TGCGCCAGCAGCTTGGTCGGGGGTATTGAAGCTTTCTTT. This encodes CASSLVGGIEAFF.

The chain recombines TRBV6-5 with TRBJ2-7; weak D call: TRBD2 (5 bases). Trimming shortened V by 5 bases and J by 6 bases, and 8 bases separated the two germline ends. This CDR3 has 11 amino acids. The germline V gene has CDR1 MNHEY and CDR2 SVGAGI. CDR3 amino acids: CASSTAGEQYF. DNA for the CDR3: TGTGCCAGCAGTACGGCGGGCGAGCAGTACTTC.

This clone was counted between two and nine times. The chain has TRBV6-5 and TRBJ1-5; 9 nucleotides match TRBD1. The CDR3 loop spans 14 amino acids. V was pared by 5 bases and J by 5 bases, with 4 bases of the junction left unmatched. Germline V gene lookup returns CDR1 MNHEY and CDR2 SVGAGI. The CDR3 bases are TGTGCCAGCAGTCGGGGACAGGGCGATCAGCCCCAGCATTTT. The encoded protein is CASSRGQGDQPQHF.

The chain couples TRBV5-4 to TRBJ1-1; TRBD1 matches at 8 bases. Germline trimming cut 0 bases from V and 1 base from J; bases unmatched to any gene: 5. This CDR3 is 16 amino acids long. Per germline, CDR1 SGHNT and CDR2 YYREEE (reference sequence). The CDR3 reads CASSLDRDRRNTEAFF. Here the CDR3 DNA reads TGTGCCAGCAGCTTGGATAGGGACAGGAGGAACACTGAAGCTTTCTTT.

This chain connects TRBV9 to TRBJ2-1, with 14 bases aligning to TRBD2. The germline V gene has CDR1 SGDLS and CDR2 YYNGEE. Trimming cost V 4 bases and J 7 bases; bases outside gene matches: 7. CDR3 size: 16 residues. The CDR3 bases are TGTGCCAGCAGCCCGTGGGGACTAGCGGGGGTGAATGAGCAGTTCTTC. Its translation: CASSPWGLAGVNEQFF.

This rearrangement joins TRBV7-8 to TRBJ1-1; D possibly corresponds to TRBD1 (5 bases). This CDR3 is 17 amino acids long. V was cut by 1 base and J by 6 bases, with 21 bases left in between. Germline CDR1 SGHVS, CDR2 FQNEAQ. The CDR3 DNA is TGTGCCAGCAGCTTAGATCTTGGGGCGGGAATATCTCCTGAAGCTTTCTTT. Translation: CASSLDLGAGISPEAFF.

In this sample, this clone turned up once. The V call is TRBV19, the J call TRBJ2-6; D unresolved. The CDR3 covers 16 residues. The V gene lost 5 bases and the J gene lost 3 bases, with 14 bases spanning the gap. The germline V gene encodes CDR1 LNHDA and CDR2 SQIVND (reference sequence). The CDR3 loop reads CASSVLWTGGANVLTF. In DNA form, the CDR3 reads TGTGCCAGTAGTGTCCTTTGGACCGGTGGGGCCAACGTCCTGACTTTC.

J is TRBJ2-2 and V is TRBV7-6; unclear D gene. V shed 7 bases and J shed 8 bases, with 11 bases lying between them. From germline, CDR1 is SGHVS and CDR2 FNYEAQ. CDR3 length equals 12 residues. For the CDR3, the DNA is TGTGCCAGCACGTTCATGACAGGGGAGCTGTTTTTT. Protein product: CASTFMTGELFF.

The rearrangement links TRBV28 to TRBJ2-2; 14 bases line up with TRBD2. There are 17 residues in the CDR3. CDR1 is MDHEN, CDR2 SYDVKM, per germline. V was pared by 3 bases and J by 4 bases, with 4 bases of the junction left unmatched. The chain's CDR3 is CASSFPGLAGVTGELFF. In DNA form, the CDR3 reads TGTGCCAGCAGTTTTCCGGGACTAGCGGGGGTCACCGGGGAGCTGTTTTTT.

The V gene is TRBV7-2, the J gene TRBJ1-1; no reliable D call. CDR3 length equals 13 residues. From germline, CDR1 is SGHTA and CDR2 FQGNSA. The V gene lost 3 bases and the J gene lost 2 bases, with 7 bases spanning the gap. The CDR3 sequence: CASSFDGNTEAFF. CDR3 nucleotides: TGTGCCAGCAGCTTTGACGGAAACACTGAAGCTTTCTTT.

This chain connects TRBV7-9 to TRBJ2-5, with TRBD2 matching 14 bases. Germline CDR1 and CDR2: SEHNR and FQNEAQ (reference sequence). The CDR3 has 18 amino acids. J gave up 1 base and V 5 bases, and 9 bases lay outside the gene matches. The CDR3 here is CASSQGLAGEVGQETQYF. The CDR3 DNA sequence: TGTGCCAGCAGCCAGGGACTAGCGGGGGAAGTAGGCCAAGAGACCCAGTACTTC. Full variable domain (missing parts from reference TRBV7-9 and TRBJ2-5): DTGVSQNPRHKITKRGQNVTFRCDPISEHNRLYWYRQTLGQGPEFLTYFQNEAQLEKSRLLSDRFSAERPKGSFSTLEIQRTEQGDSAMYLCASSQGLAGEVGQETQYFGPGTRLLVL.

The chain joins TRBV28 to TRBJ2-5, with TRBD1 matching over 7 bases. The CDR3 has 13 amino acids. Germline V CDR1 and CDR2: MDHEN, SYDVKM. Trimming cost V 2 bases and J 4 bases; bases outside gene matches: 1. The CDR3, as DNA: TGTGCCAGCAGTTTAGCAGGGGGAGAGACCCAGTACTTC. Amino acid sequence: CASSLAGGETQYF.

This chain joins TRBV30 and TRBJ2-3; TRBD2 might be the D (5 bases). Trimming took off 5 bases at V and 0 bases at J, with 15 bases between the two ends. This CDR3 is 15 amino acids long. Looked up from germline, CDR1 is GTSNPN and CDR2 is SVGIG (reference sequence). The CDR3 DNA is TGTGCCTGGGGGAATGAGGGAACTAGCACAGATACGCAGTATTTT. Amino acid sequence: CAWGNEGTSTDTQYF.

The chain uses TRBV3-1 (or the pseudogene TRBV3-2) and TRBJ1-2; possible D gene TRBD1, 6 bases. Germline CDR1 and CDR2: LGHDT and YNNKEL (reference sequence). Trimming stripped 0 bases from V and 8 bases from J, with 13 bases between. The CDR3 consists of 14 residues. The CDR3 DNA reads as TGTGCCAGCAGCCAAGATGGGGGGGCGGGCGGCTACACCTTC. Residues: CASSQDGGAGGYTF.

This clone was seen a handful of times. The chain has TRBV25-1 and TRBJ2-3, with 8 bases that match TRBD2. Trimming at V came to 7 bases and at J to 3 bases, leaving 3 bases not matched to a gene. The CDR3 contains 13 residues. Germline values: CDR1 MGHDK, CDR2 SYGVNS. The DNA of the CDR3 is TGTGCCAGCAATCGGGGGGGGACAGATACGCAGTATTTT. Protein: CASNRGGTDTQYF. Combining the CDR3 with reference TRBV25-1 and TRBJ2-3 gives the whole variable domain EADIYQTPRYLVIGTGKKITLECSQTMGHDKMYWYQQDPGMELHLIHYSYGVNSTEKGDLSSESTVSRIRTEHFPLTLESARPSHTSQYLCASNRGGTDTQYFGPGTRLTVL.

This clone was found once. J is TRBJ1-1 and V is TRBV5-1; D might be TRBD1 (5 bases). Germline CDR1 is SGHRS and CDR2 is YFSETQ. V was clipped by 4 bases and J by 1 base, with 11 bases between them. The CDR3 length is 14 residues. The CDR3 nucleotides are TGCGCCAGCAGCCCTGGACAAACGAACACTGAAGCTTTCTTT. It is translated as CASSPGQTNTEAFF.

The gene calls are TRBV15 and TRBJ1-4, with D unclear. The CDR3 has 16 amino acids. Trimming pared 0 bases from V and 5 bases from J, leaving 13 bases between. Germline loops: CDR1 LNHNV, CDR2 YYDKDF (reference sequence). CDR3 region: CATSRDLGRLNEKLFF. In DNA, the CDR3 is TGTGCCACCAGCAGAGATCTCGGACGGTTGAATGAAAAACTGTTTTTT.

The chain's CDR3 is CASSIGTTTSGDIQYF. CDR3 in DNA: TGTGCCAGTAGTATAGGAACTACGACTAGCGGGGACATTCAGTACTTC. This rearrangement joins TRBV19 to TRBJ2-4; 11 nucleotides line up with TRBD2. The CDR3 extends over 16 amino acids. Germline assignment: CDR1 LNHDA and CDR2 SQIVND (reference sequence). Trimming took 1 base from V and 8 from J; bases not matched to a gene: 7.

The genes are TRBV28 and TRBJ2-2, with 8 nucleotides matching TRBD2. This CDR3 spans 18 amino acids. The V gene's germline CDR1 is MDHEN and CDR2 SYDVKM. V was clipped by 8 bases and J by 4 bases; unmatched bases: 18. CDR3 in amino acids: CASSPRRGASGVTGELFF. CDR3 DNA sequence: TGTGCCAGCTCGCCGCGGCGGGGGGCATCTGGTGTCACCGGGGAGCTGTTTTTT. Together with reference TRBV28 and TRBJ2-2, the CDR3 gives the full variable domain: DVKVTQSSRYLVKRTGEKVFLECVQDMDHENMFWYRQDPGLGLRLIYFSYDVKMKEKGDIPEGYSVSREKKERFSLILESASTNQTSMYLCASSPRRGASGVTGELFFGEGSRLTVL.

In nucleotides, the CDR3 is TGTGCCAGCAGCCATGAGGACAGGGCGTACACTGAAGCTTTCTTT. Its translation: CASSHEDRAYTEAFF. The chain has TRBV3-1 (or the pseudogene TRBV3-2) and TRBJ1-1; 8 nucleotides agree with TRBD1. From germline, CDR1 is LGHDT and CDR2 YNNKEL (reference sequence). V was pared by 3 bases and J by 3 bases, with 6 bases of the junction left unmatched. This CDR3 comprises 15 residues.